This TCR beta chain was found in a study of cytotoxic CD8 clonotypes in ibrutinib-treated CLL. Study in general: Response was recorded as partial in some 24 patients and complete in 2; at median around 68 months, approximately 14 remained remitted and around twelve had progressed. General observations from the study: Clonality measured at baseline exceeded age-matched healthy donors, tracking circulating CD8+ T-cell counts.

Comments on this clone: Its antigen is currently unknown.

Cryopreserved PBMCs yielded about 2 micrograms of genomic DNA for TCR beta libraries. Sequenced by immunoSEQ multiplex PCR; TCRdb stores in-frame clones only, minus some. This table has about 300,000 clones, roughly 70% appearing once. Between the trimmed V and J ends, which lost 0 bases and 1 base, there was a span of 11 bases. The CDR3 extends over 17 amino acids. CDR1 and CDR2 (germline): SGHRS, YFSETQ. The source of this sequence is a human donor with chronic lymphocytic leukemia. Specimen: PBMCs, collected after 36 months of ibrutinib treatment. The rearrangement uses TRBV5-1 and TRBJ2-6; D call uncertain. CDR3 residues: CASSLEALVSGANVLTF. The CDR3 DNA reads TGCGCCAGCAGCTTGGAAGCTTTGGTGTCTGGGGCCAACGTCCTGACTTTC.